This record concerns one TCR beta chain sequence. The germline gives CDR1 SGDLS, CDR2 YYNGEE. V was pared by 4 bases and J by 3 bases, with 19 bases between. The CDR3 totals 16 residues. The data stem from a study of blood T cell repertoires in COVID-19. Looking at the study overall: Donors in the United States, Italy and Spain gave samples during acute or convalescent COVID-19. PBMCs, B-cell-depleted T cells, or T cells were the source of the cDNA or gDNA that made up the material.

Original processing notes: Reference gene primer amplification gave nucleated cell count estimates. Profiled with immunoSEQ multiplex PCR; TCRdb holds only in-frame clones, not every one. From that table come the V and J calls and clone size; the DNA was used to work out D and trimming. The table has 110,000 to 150,000 clones, 84% seen once. The genes are TRBV9 and TRBJ2-5; no reliable D call. The sample comprised peripheral blood. The sequence came from a human donor in a cohort sampled during active COVID-19. CDR3 DNA: TGTGCCAGCAGCTCCCCCCCCGGAGCCAACAAAGAGACCCAGTACTTC. It encodes CASSSPPGANKETQYF.